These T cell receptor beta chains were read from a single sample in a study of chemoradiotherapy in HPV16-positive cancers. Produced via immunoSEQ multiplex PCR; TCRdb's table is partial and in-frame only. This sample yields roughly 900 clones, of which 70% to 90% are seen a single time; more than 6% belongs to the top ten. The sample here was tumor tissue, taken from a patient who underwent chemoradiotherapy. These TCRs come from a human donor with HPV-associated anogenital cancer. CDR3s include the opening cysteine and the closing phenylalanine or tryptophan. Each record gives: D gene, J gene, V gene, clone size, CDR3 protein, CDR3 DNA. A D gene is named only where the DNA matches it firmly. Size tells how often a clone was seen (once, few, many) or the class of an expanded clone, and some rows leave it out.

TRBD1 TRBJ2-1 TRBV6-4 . CASSSLPGQGRNEQFF TGTGCCAGCAGCTCCTTGCCGGGACAGGGGAGGAATGAGCAGTTCTTC
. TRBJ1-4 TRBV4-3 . CASSQSSSLRAEKLFF TGCGCCAGCAGCCAGAGCTCTAGCCTCAGGGCAGAAAAACTGTTTTTT
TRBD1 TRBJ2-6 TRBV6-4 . CASSGGQGASGANVLTF TGTGCCAGCAGCGGGGGACAGGGGGCCTCTGGGGCCAACGTCCTGACTTTC
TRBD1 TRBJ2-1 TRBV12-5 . CASGLVTGGLDNEQFF TGTGCTAGTGGTTTGGTAACAGGGGGCTTGGACAATGAGCAGTTCTTC
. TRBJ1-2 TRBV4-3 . CASSQDRSKRGGDGYTF TGCGCCAGCAGCCAAGATAGGAGTAAAAGGGGCGGGGATGGCTACACCTTC
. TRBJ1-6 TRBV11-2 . CASSLEPDYNSPLHF TGTGCCAGCAGCTTAGAGCCAGATTATAATTCACCCCTCCACTTT
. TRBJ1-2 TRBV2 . CASSSPRGLYLF TGTGCCAGCAGTTCACCCAGGGGCCTTTACCTCTTC
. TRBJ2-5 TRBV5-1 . CASSLDTAQETQYF TGCGCCAGCAGCTTGGATACAGCCCAAGAGACCCAGTACTTC
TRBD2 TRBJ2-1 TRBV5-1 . CASRIDGGAYNEQFF TGCGCCAGCAGGATTGACGGGGGGGCCTACAATGAGCAGTTCTTC
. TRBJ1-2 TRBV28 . CASSQTMVGYTF TGTGCCAGCAGCCAGACCATGGTGGGCTACACCTTC
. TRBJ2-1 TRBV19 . CASSGKGHSAEQFF TGTGCCAGTAGTGGAAAGGGCCACTCGGCTGAGCAGTTCTTC
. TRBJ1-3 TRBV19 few CASSLPSPGNTIYF TGTGCCAGTAGTCTACCTAGTCCTGGAAACACCATATATTTT
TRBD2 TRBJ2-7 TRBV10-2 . CASSDLAGASYEQYF TGCGCCAGCAGTGATCTAGCGGGGGCCTCCTACGAGCAGTACTTC
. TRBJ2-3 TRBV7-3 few CASSLTRQITDTQYF TGTGCCAGCAGCTTAACTCGGCAGATCACAGATACGCAGTATTTT
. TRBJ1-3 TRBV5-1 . CASSLQADGNTIYF TGCGCCAGCAGCTTGCAGGCCGACGGGAACACCATATATTTT
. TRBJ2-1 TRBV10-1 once CASSEFLAWGEQFF TGCGCCAGCAGTGAGTTTCTGGCCTGGGGTGAGCAGTTCTTC
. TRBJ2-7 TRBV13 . CASSLGGPGKEQYF TGTGCCAGCAGCTTGGGGGGGCCGGGGAAGGAGCAGTACTTC
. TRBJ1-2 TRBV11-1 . CASSCPMAGKTYGYTF TGTGCCAGCAGCTGTCCAATGGCTGGAAAGACCTATGGCTACACCTTC
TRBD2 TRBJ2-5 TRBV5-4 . CASSASSGGAYETQYF TGTGCCAGCAGCGCCTCTAGCGGGGGGGCCTATGAGACCCAGTACTTC
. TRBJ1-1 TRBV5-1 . CASSLGHRDLTEAFF TGCGCCAGCAGCTTGGGTCACAGGGATCTCACTGAAGCTTTCTTT
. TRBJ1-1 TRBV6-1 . CASSSGEGTGEAFF TGTGCCAGCAGCTCGGGGGAGGGGACGGGAGAAGCTTTCTTT
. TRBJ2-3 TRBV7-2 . CASSSLEEDTQYF TGTGCCAGCAGCTCTTTGGAGGAGGATACGCAGTATTTT
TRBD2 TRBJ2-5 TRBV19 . CASSPIRGLAGGETQYF TGTGCCAGTAGTCCCATTCGAGGACTAGCGGGAGGGGAGACCCAGTACTTC
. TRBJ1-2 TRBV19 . CGTASGSSYGYTF TGTGGGACAGCCTCCGGATCGAGCTATGGCTACACCTTC
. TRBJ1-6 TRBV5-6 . CASSLAAQNSPLHF TGTGCCAGCAGCTTGGCCGCACAGAATTCACCCCTCCACTTT
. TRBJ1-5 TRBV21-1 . CASSNFTGNQPQHF TGTGCCAGCAGCAACTTCACAGGCAATCAGCCCCAGCATTTT
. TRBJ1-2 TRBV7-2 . CASSLGGGISYGYTF TGTGCCAGCAGCTTAGGTGGGGGGATCAGCTATGGCTACACCTTC
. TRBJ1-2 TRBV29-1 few CSVGNRDGSYGYTF TGCAGCGTCGGAAACCGGGACGGGAGCTATGGCTACACCTTC
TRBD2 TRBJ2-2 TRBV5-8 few CASSVTSAGELFF TGTGCCAGCAGCGTTACTAGCGCCGGGGAGCTGTTTTTT
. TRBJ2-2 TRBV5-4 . CASSATSFNTGELFF TGTGCCAGCAGCGCTACTAGCTTCAACACCGGGGAGCTGTTTTTT
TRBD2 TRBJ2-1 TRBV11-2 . CASSLVAGGRNEQFF TGTGCCAGCAGCTTAGTAGCGGGAGGTAGGAATGAGCAGTTCTTC
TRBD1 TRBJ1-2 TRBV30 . CACQGVHSFYGYTF TGTGCCTGCCAGGGGGTACATTCGTTCTATGGCTACACCTTC
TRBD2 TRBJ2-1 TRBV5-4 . CASSPGGGEGLGEQFF TGTGCCAGCAGCCCGGGAGGGGGGGAGGGCCTCGGGGAGCAGTTCTTC
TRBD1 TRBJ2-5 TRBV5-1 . CASSPDPGTAGSQYF TGCGCCAGCAGCCCTGACCCCGGGACAGCTGGGTCCCAGTACTTC
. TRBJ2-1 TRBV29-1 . CSVDEGWRYNEQFF TGCAGCGTTGACGAGGGCTGGAGGTACAATGAGCAGTTCTTC
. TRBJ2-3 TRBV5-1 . CASSLGSGTQYF TGCGCCAGCAGCTTAGGATCTGGTACGCAGTATTTT
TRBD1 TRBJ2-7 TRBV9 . CASSDGTGPGYEQYF TGTGCCAGCAGCGACGGGACAGGGCCGGGCTACGAGCAGTACTTC
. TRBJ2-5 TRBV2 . CASSETTETQYF TGTGCCAGCAGTGAAACTACGGAGACCCAGTACTTC
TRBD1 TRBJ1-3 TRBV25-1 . CASSDSGGTGNTIYF TGTGCCAGCAGTGACTCAGGGGGCACTGGAAACACCATATATTTT
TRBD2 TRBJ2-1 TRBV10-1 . CASSLTSGGGNEQFF TGCGCCAGCAGCCTGACTAGCGGGGGGGGCAATGAGCAGTTCTTC
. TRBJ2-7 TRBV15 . CATSREVGFIEQYF TGTGCCACCAGCAGAGAGGTGGGGTTCATCGAGCAGTACTTC
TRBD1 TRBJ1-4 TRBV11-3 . CASSARTGGEKLFF TGTGCCAGCAGCGCCAGGACAGGGGGTGAAAAACTGTTTTTT
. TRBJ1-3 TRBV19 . CASSVVWLIQSSGNTIYF TGTGCCAGTAGCGTCGTCTGGTTGATTCAGAGCTCTGGAAACACCATATATTTT
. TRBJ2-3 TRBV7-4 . CASSLTKPPPSRQIGDTQYF TGTGCCAGCAGCTTAACCAAGCCTCCGCCTTCACGGCAAATTGGCGATACGCAGTATTTT
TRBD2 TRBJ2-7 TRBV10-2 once CASSDLAGASYEQYF TGCGCCAGCAGTGATCTAGCGGGGGCCTCCTACGAGCAGTACTTC
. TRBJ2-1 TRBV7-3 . CASSFSPNEQFF TGTGCCAGCAGCTTCTCCCCAAATGAGCAGTTCTTC